This T cell receptor (beta chain) was recovered during a study of cytomegalovirus exposure and HLA in healthy donors. The study, taken as a whole, reports: According to the study, around 180 TCR beta chains were cytomegalovirus-associated. Diagnosis of cytomegalovirus status made by the classifier reportedly showed high specificity and sensitivity.

Trimming cost V 3 bases and J 3 bases; bases outside gene matches: 8. The germline V gene has CDR1 MNHNS and CDR2 SASEGT. There are 15 residues in the CDR3. TCRdb's copy holds only in-frame clones and misses some; the assay was immunoSEQ multiplex PCR. This table has approximately 120,000 clones, more than 70% appearing once. The donors belonged to the approximately 120-subject validation cohort, separate from the 666-subject first cohort. Notes on this clone: Its antigen remains unidentified.

The TCR originated in a woman aged 18-29 years in good health and CMV-seronegative. The sequenced sample consisted of PBMCs. The chain has TRBV6-1 and TRBJ2-7; 7 bases align to TRBD2. The CDR3 sequence is CASSEAGETIYEQYF. Written as DNA, the CDR3 is TGTGCCAGCAGTGAGGCGGGGGAGACAATCTACGAGCAGTACTTC.